This TCR beta chain was sequenced for a study of response to subunit inactivated influenza vaccine. This clonotype has more than one count but fewer than ten. Each CDR3 protein gets one entry after TCRdb re-called the RT-PCR reads with MiXCR. The sample carries 450,000 to 550,000 distinct CDR3 sequences, 25% recorded once. This receptor was taken from a man aged 50-60 years who received an inactivated influenza vaccine. The sample in question was CD4+ T cells sorted from PBMCs, obtained more than 4 days after vaccination.

CDR3 bases: TGTGCCACCGGGGACGGGGCGGACTATGGCTACACCTTC. It encodes CATGDGADYGYTF. V usage is TRBV24-1 and J usage is TRBJ1-2; D is perhaps TRBD1 (5 bases). Trimming removed 9 bases from V and 3 bases from J, with 13 bases in between. This CDR3 has 13 residues. In germline, CDR1 is KGHDR, CDR2 SFDVKD.